Below, 26 T cell receptor beta chains from the same sample are listed, as sequenced in a study of human thymus T cells. Assay used: immunoSEQ multiplex PCR; TCRdb lists only in-frame clones, some missing. The sample includes about 78,000 clones, roughly 97% seen only once; the top ten take 0.025% to 0.04%. Thymus specimens were resections from corrective heart surgery. The sample taken for sequencing was thymus tissue. These receptors all come from a boy in the first two years of life with a congenital heart defect but otherwise immunologically healthy.

This chain uses TRBV5-4 with TRBJ2-5, with TRBD2 identical over 9 bases. The tail of the sequence fits TRBJ2-7 better, so the J call may be wrong. Germline assignment: CDR1 SGHNT and CDR2 YYREEE (reference sequence). The CDR3 consists of 15 residues. The CDR3 spells CASSTLSGRTYEQYF. CDR3 in DNA: TGTGCCAGCAGCACCCTTAGCGGGAGAACCTACGAGCAGTACTTC.

CDR3: CASSEAQEGWNEQYF. CDR3 bases: TGTGCCAGCAGTGAAGCGCAGGAGGGATGGAACGAGCAGTACTTC. The rearrangement links TRBV6-1 to TRBJ2-7, with a weak D call TRBD2 (6 bases). From germline, CDR1 is MNHNS and CDR2 SASEGT. The CDR3 totals 15 residues. The V gene lost 0 bases and the J gene lost 5 bases, with 14 bases spanning the gap.

The chain carries TRBV7-9 and TRBJ2-1; 9 nucleotides agree with TRBD2. The V segment lost 4 bases and the J segment 8 bases; nucleotides outside the gene matches: 9. This CDR3 is built from 15 residues. Germline lookup yields CDR1 SEHNR and CDR2 FQNEAQ (reference sequence). This chain's CDR3 is CASSWREGPKYEQFF. CDR3 nucleotides: TGTGCCAGCAGCTGGCGGGAGGGCCCTAAATATGAGCAGTTCTTC.

The V gene is TRBV5-5, the J gene TRBJ2-1, with 9 bases fitting TRBD2. Germline V CDR1 and CDR2: SGHKS, YYEKEE (reference sequence). CDR3 length: 17 residues. V was pared by 1 base and J by 4 bases, with 9 bases of the junction left unmatched. The DNA of the CDR3 is TGTGCCAGCAGCTTGTACCAGCGGGGGGCCCCATACAATGAGCAGTTCTTC. Residues: CASSLYQRGAPYNEQFF.

CDR3 sequence (DNA): TGTGCCAGCAGTTATGAGGGGAGCGGTTACACCTTC. Protein: CASSYEGSGYTF. This chain joins TRBV6-6 and TRBJ1-2, with a tentative D call TRBD1 (5 bases). Germline assignment: CDR1 MNHNY and CDR2 SVGAGI (reference sequence). V gave up 3 bases and J gave up 11 bases, with 13 bases separating them. This CDR3 has 12 amino acids.

The V gene is TRBV27, the J gene TRBJ2-6, with a weak D call TRBD1 (5 bases). Looked up from germline, CDR1 is MNHEY and CDR2 is SMNVEV (reference sequence). The V end was cut by 2 bases, the J end by 0 bases, with 11 bases between. This CDR3 spans 17 amino acids. For the CDR3, the DNA is TGTGCCAGCAGTTTACTTCAGGGCCTCTCTGGGGCCAACGTCCTGACTTTC. This translates into CASSLLQGLSGANVLTF.

DNA of the CDR3: TGTGCCAGTAGTATCTCCAGCAATCAGCCCCAGCATTTT. This codes for CASSISSNQPQHF. The chain links TRBV19 to TRBJ1-5; D gene uncertain. The CDR3 has 13 amino acids. CDR1 and CDR2 (germline): LNHDA, SQIVND (reference sequence). Trimming pared 3 bases from V and 1 base from J, leaving 4 bases between.

The chain combines TRBV19 with TRBJ1-5, with D unclear. Germline V gene data show CDR1 as LNHDA and CDR2 as SQIVND (reference sequence). The CDR3 runs 15 residues. Trimming left V 6 bases short and J 0 bases short, with 12 bases between. In nucleotides, the CDR3 is TGTGCCAGTAGGGGCCTAGACTATAGCAATCAGCCCCAGCATTTT. This translates into CASRGLDYSNQPQHF.

This rearrangement joins TRBV7-2 to TRBJ2-1; D possibly corresponds to TRBD2 (6 bases). V lost 4 bases and J lost 5, with 18 bases in between. The CDR3 is made up of 16 amino acids. CDR1 and CDR2 (germline): SGHTA, FQGNSA. The CDR3 coding sequence is TGTGCCAGCAGCTCACCGGGACTGGGAATTAACAATGAGCAGTTCTTC. It is translated as CASSSPGLGINNEQFF.

This clone was seen only once. V and J are TRBV14 and TRBJ1-4; the match to TRBD1 covers 8 bases. Germline CDR1 SGHDN, CDR2 FVKESK. The CDR3 has 19 amino acids. J was trimmed by 3 bases and V by 4 bases; bases with no gene match: 16. The CDR3 spells CASSLTGTGERRANEKLFF. CDR3 DNA: TGTGCCAGCAGCCTTACCGGGACAGGTGAAAGGAGGGCTAATGAAAAACTGTTTTTT. Drawing the rest from reference TRBV14 and TRBJ1-4, the complete variable domain is EAGVTQFPSHSVIEKGQTVTLRCDPISGHDNLYWYRRVMGKEIKFLLHFVKESKQDESGMPNNRFLAERTGGTYSTLKVQPAELEDSGVYFCASSLTGTGERRANEKLFFGSGTQLSVL.

The rearrangement joins TRBV4-2 to TRBJ2-3; 9 positions match TRBD2. The V segment lost 0 bases and the J segment 4 bases; nucleotides outside the gene matches: 14. This CDR3 has 19 residues. Germline V gene lookup returns CDR1 LGHNA and CDR2 YNFKEQ. CDR3 bases: TGTGCCAGCAGCCAAGATGGGTTTCGGCGGGGGGGCGGGTCAGATACGCAGTATTTT. This gives the protein CASSQDGFRRGGGSDTQYF.

J is TRBJ2-7 and V is TRBV5-4; TRBD1 matches at 9 bases. The CDR3 sequence is 13 residues long. The ends lost 4 bases at V and 4 bases at J; junction bases unmatched: 3. Germline assignment: CDR1 SGHNT and CDR2 YYREEE (reference sequence). The CDR3 DNA reads as TGTGCCAGCAGCACGGACAGGGGATACGAGCAGTACTTC. Encoded protein: CASSTDRGYEQYF.

The V gene is TRBV27, the J gene TRBJ2-1; TRBD1 or TRBD2 may be the D gene (6 bases each). V gave up 4 bases and J gave up 4 bases, with 14 bases separating them. Germline-derived CDR1 and CDR2 are MNHEY and SMNVEV (reference sequence). This CDR3 is 15 amino acids long. The CDR3: CASSWGAGNYNEQFF. The CDR3 region has the DNA TGTGCCAGCAGTTGGGGGGCGGGAAATTACAATGAGCAGTTCTTC.

The chain employs TRBV29-1 and TRBJ1-2, with a weak D call TRBD1 (5 bases). V lost 1 base, J lost 12 bases, and 15 bases lay in between. Germline values: CDR1 SQVTM, CDR2 ANQGSEA. The CDR3 sequence is 12 residues long. The CDR3, as DNA: TGCAGCGTTGAAGGTGAGGTGGGGCTGGACACCTTC. It translates to CSVEGEVGLDTF.

The chain uses TRBV5-4 and TRBJ2-5; TRBD1 aligns across 9 bases. The CDR3 extends over 15 amino acids. CDR1 SGHNT and CDR2 YYREEE come from the germline V gene (reference sequence). Trimming took 4 bases from V and 4 from J; bases not matched to a gene: 8. CDR3 amino acids: CASSLREDRGETQYF. In nucleotides, the CDR3 is TGTGCCAGCAGCCTACGAGAGGACAGGGGAGAGACCCAGTACTTC.

The gene calls are TRBV19 and TRBJ2-2; D is unclear. The CDR3 has 14 amino acids. Trimming cost V 7 bases and J 0 bases, with 9 bases left between them. From germline, CDR1 is LNHDA and CDR2 SQIVND (reference sequence). The CDR3, as DNA: TGTGCCAGTAACGAGATTTCGAACACCGGGGAGCTGTTTTTT. This sequence encodes CASNEISNTGELFF.

The chain has TRBV7-9 and TRBJ2-1, with 8 bases lining up with TRBD2. The J segment lost 8 bases and the V segment lost 4 bases, leaving 22 bases of the junction unmatched. CDR3 size: 19 residues. Germline V gene sequence: CDR1 SEHNR, CDR2 FQNEAQ (reference sequence). This chain's CDR3 is CASSSEPPLAGGSHYEQFF. CDR3 coding DNA: TGTGCCAGCAGCTCCGAGCCCCCTTTGGCGGGGGGATCTCATTATGAGCAGTTCTTC.

This chain joins TRBV25-1 and TRBJ1-6; 7 bases fit TRBD1. CDR1 MGHDK and CDR2 SYGVNS come from the germline V gene. V lost 4 bases to trimming and J lost 0 bases; unmatched junction nucleotides: 9. CDR3 length equals 18 residues. CDR3 DNA: TGTGCCAGCAGTGGTGGGACAGAAAATCTCTCCTATAATTCACCCCTCCACTTT. It translates to CASSGGTENLSYNSPLHF.

The chain employs TRBV6-5 and TRBJ2-7, with 7 bases matching TRBD1. The junction had 9 bases not matched to a gene; V was cut back by 4 bases and J by 0 bases. In germline, CDR1 is MNHEY, CDR2 SVGAGI. This CDR3 has 16 residues. CDR3 amino acids: CASSSGDRAASYEQYF. The CDR3 DNA sequence: TGTGCCAGCAGTTCCGGAGACAGGGCGGCCTCCTACGAGCAGTACTTC.

The V and J genes are TRBV7-6 and TRBJ2-2; weak D call: TRBD2 (6 bases). The length of the CDR3 is 15 residues. Between the trimmed V and J ends, which lost 5 bases and 0 bases, there was a span of 10 bases. The germline V gene encodes CDR1 SGHVS and CDR2 FNYEAQ. The CDR3 sequence is CASSTGLTNTGELFF. Here the CDR3 DNA reads TGTGCCAGCAGCACTGGACTAACGAACACCGGGGAGCTGTTTTTT.

The chain combines TRBV4-2 with TRBJ1-4, with D possibly being TRBD1 (5 bases). The germline CDR1 and CDR2 sequences are LGHNA and YNFKEQ. V gave up 0 bases and J gave up 5 bases, with 13 bases separating them. The CDR3 runs 16 residues. The chain's CDR3 is CASSQDYGRENEKLFF. For the CDR3, the DNA is TGTGCCAGCAGCCAAGACTACGGCAGGGAGAATGAAAAACTGTTTTTT.

The rearrangement joins TRBV18 to TRBJ2-1; D unresolved. The CDR3 extends over 14 amino acids. Per germline, CDR1 KGHSH and CDR2 LQKENI. The V gene lost 4 bases and the J gene lost 5 bases, with 12 bases spanning the gap. The DNA for the CDR3 is TGTGCCAGCTCACAACGAAAGTCGGACAATGAGCAGTTCTTC. This gives the protein CASSQRKSDNEQFF.

The rearrangement links TRBV4-1 to TRBJ1-5, with a weak D call TRBD1 (5 bases). V was trimmed by 4 bases and J by 3 bases, leaving 19 bases between them. Per the germline V gene, CDR1 is MGHRA and CDR2 is YSYEKL. This CDR3 is built from 17 residues. DNA of the CDR3: TGCGCCAGCAGCCCGGGGGACCTCCCGAGCGACAATCAGCCCCAGCATTTT. Amino acids: CASSPGDLPSDNQPQHF.

This clone is a singleton in its sample. The rearrangement uses TRBV13 and TRBJ2-1, with 7 bases matching TRBD1. V dropped 1 base and J dropped 4; count of bases not matched to a gene: 10. There are 17 residues in the CDR3. CDR1 and CDR2 (germline): PRHDT, FYEKMQ (reference sequence). The CDR3 coding sequence is TGTGCCAGCAGCTTAGAGGAAGCCGGGACAGTGTACAATGAGCAGTTCTTC. This codes for CASSLEEAGTVYNEQFF. Together with reference TRBV13 and TRBJ2-1, the CDR3 gives the full variable domain: AAGVIQSPRHLIKEKRETATLKCYPIPRHDTVYWYQQGPGQDPQFLISFYEKMQSDKGSIPDRFSAQQFSDYHSELNMSSLELGDSALYFCASSLEEAGTVYNEQFFGPGTRLTVL.

The J gene is TRBJ1-2, the V gene TRBV10-3; 8 nucleotides line up with TRBD1. Trimming took 6 bases from V and 6 from J; bases not matched to a gene: 3. The length of the CDR3 is 12 residues. Germline-derived CDR1 and CDR2 are ENHRY and SYGVKD. CDR3 bases: TGTGCCATCAGGACAGGGGATGATGGCTACACCTTC. Translating it yields CAIRTGDDGYTF.

The chain links TRBV2 to TRBJ1-6; D is unclear. The CDR3 covers 11 residues. CDR1 and CDR2 (germline): SNHLY, FYNNEI. The V gene lost 6 bases and the J gene lost 10 bases, with 7 bases spanning the gap. CDR3 region: CASRTWSPLHF. CDR3 bases: TGTGCCAGCAGGACGTGGTCACCCCTCCACTTT.